This T cell receptor (beta chain) is drawn from a study of blood T cell repertoires in COVID-19. In the study overall: Collection of acute and convalescent COVID-19 samples took place in the United States, Italy and Spain. In each case, the material was cDNA or gDNA derived from T cells, B-cell-depleted T cells, or PBMCs.

Original methodology: Using reference gene primer amplification, nucleated cell counts were estimated. Profiling relied on immunoSEQ multiplex PCR, and the TCRdb table lists in-frame clones only, not all of them. That table furnishes V, J and clone size, whereas the DNA furnished D and trimming. This repertoire shows 200,000 to 250,000 clones, around 84% found once; its top ten account for 15% to 20%. The CDR3 length is 16 residues. The V gene's germline CDR1 is SGHRS and CDR2 YFSETQ. Between the trimmed V and J ends, which lost 1 base and 3 bases, there was a span of 13 bases. The chain carries TRBV5-1 and TRBJ2-2; maybe TRBD2 (7 bases). Sequencing was carried out using peripheral blood. The clonotype comes from a woman older than 75 with active or convalescent COVID-19. CDR3 DNA: TGCGCCAGCAGCTTGTTTGGGGGGGCCGACACCGGGGAGCTGTTTTTT. This translates into CASSLFGGADTGELFF. The variable domain in full, completed from reference TRBV5-1 and TRBJ2-2, reads KAGVTQTPRYLIKTRGQQVTLSCSPISGHRSVSWYQQTPGQGLQFLFEYFSETQRNKGNFPGRFSGRQFSNSRSEMNVSTLELGDSALYLCASSLFGGADTGELFFGEGSRLTVL.